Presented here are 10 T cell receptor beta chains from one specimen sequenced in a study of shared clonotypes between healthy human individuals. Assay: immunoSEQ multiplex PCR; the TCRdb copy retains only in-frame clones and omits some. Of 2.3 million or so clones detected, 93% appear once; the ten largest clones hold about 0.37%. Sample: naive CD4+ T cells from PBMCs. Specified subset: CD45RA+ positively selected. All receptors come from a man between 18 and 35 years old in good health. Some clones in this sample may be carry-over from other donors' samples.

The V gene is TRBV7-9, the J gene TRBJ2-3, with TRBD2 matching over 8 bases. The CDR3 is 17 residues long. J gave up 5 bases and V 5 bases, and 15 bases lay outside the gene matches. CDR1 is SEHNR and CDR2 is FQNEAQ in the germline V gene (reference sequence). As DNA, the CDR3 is TGTGCCAGCAGCACCTACCCCATCGGGGGGGCCCGAGATACGCAGTATTTT. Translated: CASSTYPIGGARDTQYF.

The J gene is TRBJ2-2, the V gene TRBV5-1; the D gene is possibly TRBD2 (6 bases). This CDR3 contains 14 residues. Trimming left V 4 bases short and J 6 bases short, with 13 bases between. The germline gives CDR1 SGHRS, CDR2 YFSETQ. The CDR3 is CASSGDWGSGELFF. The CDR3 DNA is TGCGCCAGCAGCGGGGACTGGGGTTCCGGGGAGCTGTTTTTT.

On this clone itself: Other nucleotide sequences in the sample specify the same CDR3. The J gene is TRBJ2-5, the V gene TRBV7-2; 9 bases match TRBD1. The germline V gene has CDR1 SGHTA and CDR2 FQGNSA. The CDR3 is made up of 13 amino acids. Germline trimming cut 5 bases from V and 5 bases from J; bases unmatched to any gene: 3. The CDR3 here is CASSPDRGETQYF. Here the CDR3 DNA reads TGTGCCAGCAGCCCCGACAGGGGGGAGACCCAGTACTTC.

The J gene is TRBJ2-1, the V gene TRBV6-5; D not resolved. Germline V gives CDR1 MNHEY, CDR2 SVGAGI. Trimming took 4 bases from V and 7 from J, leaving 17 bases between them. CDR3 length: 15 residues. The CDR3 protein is CASSSPGPNGNEQFF. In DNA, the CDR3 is TGTGCCAGCAGTTCCCCGGGCCCAAATGGGAATGAGCAGTTCTTC.

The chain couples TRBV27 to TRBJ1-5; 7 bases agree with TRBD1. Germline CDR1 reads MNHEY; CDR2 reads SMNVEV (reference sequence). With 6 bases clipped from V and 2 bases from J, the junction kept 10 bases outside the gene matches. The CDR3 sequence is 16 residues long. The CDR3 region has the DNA TGTGCCAGCAGACAAACAGGGGCGTCAGGCAATCAGCCCCAGCATTTT. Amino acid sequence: CASRQTGASGNQPQHF.

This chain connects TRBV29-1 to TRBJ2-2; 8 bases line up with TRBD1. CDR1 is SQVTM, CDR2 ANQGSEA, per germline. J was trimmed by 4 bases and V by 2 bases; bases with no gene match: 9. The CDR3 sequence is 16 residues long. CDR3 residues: CSVENPAGGFTGELFF. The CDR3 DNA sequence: TGCAGCGTTGAAAATCCGGCAGGGGGCTTCACCGGGGAGCTGTTTTTT.

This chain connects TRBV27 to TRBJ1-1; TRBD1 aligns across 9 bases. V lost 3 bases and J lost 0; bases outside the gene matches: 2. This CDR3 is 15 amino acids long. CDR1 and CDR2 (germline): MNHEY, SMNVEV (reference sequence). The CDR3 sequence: CASSLGTGLNTEAFF. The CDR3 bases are TGTGCCAGCAGTTTGGGGACAGGGTTGAACACTGAAGCTTTCTTT.

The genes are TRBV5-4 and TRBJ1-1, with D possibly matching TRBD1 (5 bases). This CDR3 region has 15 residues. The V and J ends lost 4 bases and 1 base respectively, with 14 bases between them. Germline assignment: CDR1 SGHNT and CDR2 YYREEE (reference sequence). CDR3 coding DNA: TGTGCCAGCAGCCCGAGCCACACAGGGAACACTGAAGCTTTCTTT. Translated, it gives CASSPSHTGNTEAFF.

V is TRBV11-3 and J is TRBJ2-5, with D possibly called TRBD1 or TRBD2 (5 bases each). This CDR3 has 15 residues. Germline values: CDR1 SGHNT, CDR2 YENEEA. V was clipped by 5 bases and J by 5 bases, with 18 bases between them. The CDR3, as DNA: TGTGCCAGCAGCCCGGGGACGGCCACCGGGGAGACCCAGTACTTC. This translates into CASSPGTATGETQYF.

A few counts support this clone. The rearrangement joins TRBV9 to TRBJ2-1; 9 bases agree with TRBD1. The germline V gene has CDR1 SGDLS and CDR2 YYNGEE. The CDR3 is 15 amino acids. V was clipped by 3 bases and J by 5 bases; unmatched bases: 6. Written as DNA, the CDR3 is TGTGCCAGCAGCGGACGGGACAGGGCCCACAATGAGCAGTTCTTC. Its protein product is CASSGRDRAHNEQFF. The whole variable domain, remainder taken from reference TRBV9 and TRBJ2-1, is DSGVTQTPKHLITATGQRVTLRCSPRSGDLSVYWYQQSLDQGLQFLIQYYNGEERAKGNILERFSAQQFPDLHSELNLSSLELGDSALYFCASSGRDRAHNEQFFGPGTRLTVL.